Below, 20 T cell receptor beta chains from the same sample are listed, as sequenced in a study of T cell responses to AZD1222 COVID-19 vaccine. Profiled with immunoSEQ multiplex PCR; TCRdb holds only in-frame clones, not every one. The sample contains tens of thousands of clones, roughly 86% of which appear only once. This material consisted of peripheral blood, taken on day 0 of MenACWY control vaccination. The receptor source for this set is an adult in good health.

The gene calls are TRBV19 and TRBJ2-1, with D tentatively TRBD2 (5 bases). Trimming took 3 bases from V and 7 from J, leaving 19 bases between them. Germline values: CDR1 LNHDA, CDR2 SQIVND (reference sequence). The CDR3 extends over 16 amino acids. The CDR3 DNA is TGTGCCAGTAGTATCTCAGCTAGCTCCTTTTGGAATGAGCAGTTCTTC. Encoded protein: CASSISASSFWNEQFF.

This clone has a single count. The genes are TRBV6-5 and TRBJ2-2; 8 positions match TRBD2. The CDR3 is 14 residues long. The junction had 4 bases not matched to a gene; V was cut back by 6 bases and J by 4 bases. The V gene's germline CDR1 is MNHEY and CDR2 SVGAGI. CDR3: CASRNSGVTGELFF. The CDR3 nucleotides are TGTGCCAGCAGGAATAGCGGGGTCACCGGGGAGCTGTTTTTT.

The chain has TRBV4-3 and TRBJ1-3; maybe TRBD1 (6 bases). The CDR3 consists of 18 residues. V lost 0 bases and J 4 bases, leaving 19 bases between the germline ends. The germline gives CDR1 LGHNA, CDR2 YSLEER. The CDR3 coding sequence is TGCGCCAGCAGCCAAGATCGGCAGGGGTTGGGAGCGGGAAACACCATATATTTT. Encoded protein: CASSQDRQGLGAGNTIYF.

The rearrangement joins TRBV19 to TRBJ1-2; D possibly corresponds to TRBD1 (5 bases). This CDR3 spans 14 amino acids. V lost 10 bases and J lost 8, with 23 bases in between. The germline gives CDR1 LNHDA, CDR2 SQIVND (reference sequence). CDR3 in amino acids: CATGDLGTVGGYTF. Written as DNA, the CDR3 is TGTGCCACAGGAGATTTAGGGACCGTGGGAGGCTACACCTTC.

This clone was counted only a few times. This chain uses TRBV5-6 with TRBJ2-1, with 8 bases lining up with TRBD1. Germline V gene sequence: CDR1 SGHDT, CDR2 YYEEEE. After removal of 4 bases from V and 7 bases from J, the junction contained 4 bases not matched to a gene. The CDR3 extends over 13 amino acids. CDR3 sequence reads: CASSLDRENEQFF. CDR3 DNA sequence: TGTGCCAGCAGCCTGGACAGGGAAAATGAGCAGTTCTTC.

The chain recombines TRBV7-9 with TRBJ2-1; 12 bases fit TRBD2. The CDR3 covers 16 residues. Germline V gene sequence: CDR1 SEHNR, CDR2 FQNEAQ (reference sequence). V lost 4 bases to trimming and J lost 9 bases; unmatched junction nucleotides: 10. CDR3 sequence (DNA): TGTGCCAGCAGCTGGGCCCTAGCGGGGGGGCCAGGTGAGCAGTTCTTC. Encoded protein: CASSWALAGGPGEQFF. The full variable domain, completed using reference TRBV7-9 and TRBJ2-1, is DTGVSQNPRHKITKRGQNVTFRCDPISEHNRLYWYRQTLGQGPEFLTYFQNEAQLEKSRLLSDRFSAERPKGSFSTLEIQRTEQGDSAMYLCASSWALAGGPGEQFFGPGTRLTVL.

The chain is built from TRBV11-2 and TRBJ2-3; TRBD1 aligns across 9 bases. The CDR3 is 15 residues long. Germline CDR1 reads SGHAT; CDR2 reads FQNNGV. V shed 3 bases and J 4 bases; nucleotides not matched to a gene: 5. This chain's CDR3 is CASSFTGGHADTQYF. CDR3 sequence (DNA): TGTGCCAGCAGCTTCACAGGGGGCCACGCAGATACGCAGTATTTT.

The rearrangement links TRBV5-4 to TRBJ2-7; the match to TRBD1 covers 10 bases. V lost 4 bases to trimming and J lost 7 bases; unmatched junction nucleotides: 11. The CDR3 runs 15 residues. Germline V lookup: CDR1 SGHNT, CDR2 YYREEE (reference sequence). CDR3 loop: CASSVPGQGNGEQYF. The CDR3 DNA follows: TGTGCCAGCAGCGTTCCGGGACAGGGGAATGGGGAGCAGTACTTC.

This sequence joins TRBV15 and TRBJ1-1; unclear D gene. With 3 bases removed from V and 7 bases from J, the gap between germline ends came to 6 bases. The CDR3 spans 11 residues. CDR1 is LNHNV and CDR2 is YYDKDF in the germline V gene (reference sequence). The CDR3 region is CATSRDREAFF. CDR3 nucleotide sequence: TGTGCCACCAGCAGGGATCGTGAAGCTTTCTTT.

This chain links TRBV2 with TRBJ2-7; 9 bases fit TRBD1. The CDR3 sequence is 12 residues long. The germline CDR1 and CDR2 sequences are SNHLY and FYNNEI. V shed 11 bases, J shed 6 bases, and the junction held 8 bases outside the gene matches. The CDR3 sequence: CAGDTGGVEQYF. CDR3 in DNA: TGTGCCGGGGATACAGGGGGCGTCGAGCAGTACTTC.

The gene calls are TRBV7-9 and TRBJ2-1; D possibly corresponds to TRBD1 (5 bases). Germline CDR1 is SEHNR and CDR2 is FQNEAQ (reference sequence). The CDR3 contains 16 residues. Trimming cost V 4 bases and J 9 bases, with 22 bases left between them. This CDR3 is CASSSITGQGPTEQFF. The DNA for the CDR3 is TGTGCCAGCAGCTCCATTACCGGGCAGGGCCCAACTGAGCAGTTCTTC.

CDR3 in amino acids: CASSGRTGGDGYTF. The CDR3, as DNA: TGTGCCAGCAGCGGGCGGACAGGGGGGGATGGCTACACCTTC. This chain connects TRBV13 to TRBJ1-2, with 10 bases fitting TRBD1. The CDR3 has 14 residues. After removal of 5 bases from V and 6 bases from J, the junction contained 6 bases not matched to a gene. Germline CDR1 is PRHDT and CDR2 is FYEKMQ (reference sequence).

J is TRBJ1-3 and V is TRBV15; unclear D gene. Trimming removed 0 bases at V and 9 bases at J, with 15 bases between. This CDR3 spans 15 amino acids. Germline V gene data show CDR1 as LNHNV and CDR2 as YYDKDF (reference sequence). The CDR3 sequence is CATSRDPSALATIYF. The CDR3 bases are TGTGCCACCAGCAGAGATCCCTCCGCCCTGGCCACCATATATTTT.

This sequence joins TRBV5-1 and TRBJ1-6, with TRBD1 identical over 7 bases. Germline loops: CDR1 SGHRS, CDR2 YFSETQ. Trimming took 3 bases from V and 3 from J; bases not matched to a gene: 3. This CDR3 has 15 amino acids. CDR3 amino acids: CASSWQGDYNSPLHF. CDR3 DNA sequence: TGCGCCAGCAGCTGGCAGGGGGACTATAATTCACCCCTCCACTTT.

V gene TRBV7-9 combines with J gene TRBJ1-1; D not resolved. Germline V gene sequence: CDR1 SEHNR, CDR2 FQNEAQ (reference sequence). The ends were cut back, 1 base at V and 2 bases at J, with 11 bases in the middle. This CDR3 spans 15 amino acids. The CDR3, as DNA: TGTGCCAGCAGCTTAGTACAATCCGGAAACACTGAAGCTTTCTTT. Translation: CASSLVQSGNTEAFF.

The V call is TRBV18, the J call TRBJ2-3; 8 nucleotides line up with TRBD1. The CDR3 extends over 16 amino acids. V lost 4 bases to trimming and J lost 0 bases; unmatched junction nucleotides: 6. Germline V gives CDR1 KGHSH, CDR2 LQKENI. CDR3 residues: CASSRTGKTSTDTQYF. CDR3 bases: TGTGCCAGCTCACGGACAGGGAAAACTAGCACAGATACGCAGTATTTT.

This chain uses TRBV3-1 (or the pseudogene TRBV3-2) with TRBJ2-7; 9 bases agree with TRBD1. The V gene's germline CDR1 is LGHDT and CDR2 YNNKEL (reference sequence). The CDR3 consists of 16 residues. The J segment lost 6 bases and the V segment lost 8 bases, leaving 17 bases of the junction unmatched. In DNA, the CDR3 is TGTGCCAGCGAACAAAGGAGGACAGGGGTGGGCGGCGAGCAGTACTTC. Its translation is CASEQRRTGVGGEQYF.

The J gene is TRBJ1-4, the V gene TRBV14; 8 bases line up with TRBD1. Germline V gene lookup returns CDR1 SGHDN and CDR2 FVKESK. The CDR3 length is 15 residues. Trimming at V came to 4 bases and at J to 8 bases, leaving 9 bases not matched to a gene. As DNA, the CDR3 is TGTGCCAGCAGCCCCTTACAGGGGGTGAGGGAAAAACTGTTTTTT. Residues: CASSPLQGVREKLFF.

This clone is termed medium-sized. The V call is TRBV2, the J call TRBJ2-3, with 9 bases aligning to TRBD1. Germline V gives CDR1 SNHLY, CDR2 FYNNEI. The junction had 5 bases not matched to a gene; V was cut back by 6 bases and J by 1 base. The CDR3 covers 15 residues. For the CDR3, the DNA is TGTGCCAGCAGCGAGGACAGGGGAGGCACAGATACGCAGTATTTT. As protein: CASSEDRGGTDTQYF.

The chain has TRBV28 and TRBJ2-1; 9 bases are a match to TRBD1. The CDR3 spans 15 residues. V was pared by 6 bases and J by 9 bases, with 12 bases of the junction left unmatched. Germline lookup yields CDR1 MDHEN and CDR2 SYDVKM. In DNA form, the CDR3 reads TGTGCCAGCAGCCTTGGGGCACAGGGGGCGGGTGAGCAGTTCTTC. Translated: CASSLGAQGAGEQFF.